Following are 14 T cell receptor beta chains from one sample sequenced in a study of cytomegalovirus exposure and HLA in healthy donors. The protocol was immunoSEQ multiplex PCR, while the TCRdb copy is restricted to in-frame clones and leaves out a portion. This repertoire shows hundreds of thousands of clones, roughly 87% found once; its top ten account for just over 3%. The specimen was PBMCs. Receptors originate from a woman aged 25 to 45 in good health and CMV-seronegative.

J is TRBJ2-3 and V is TRBV7-2; D uncertain. CDR1 is SGHTA and CDR2 is FQGNSA in the germline V gene. The germline V and J ends were trimmed by 4 bases and 5 bases, with 19 bases remaining between them. There are 16 residues in the CDR3. This CDR3 is CASSSVPRTAGDTQYF. Written as DNA, the CDR3 is TGTGCCAGCAGCTCAGTTCCCCGAACAGCTGGAGATACGCAGTATTTT.

The V gene is TRBV10-3, the J gene TRBJ2-7; tentatively, D is TRBD1 or TRBD2 (5 bases each). The CDR3 extends over 13 amino acids. Germline CDR1 reads ENHRY; CDR2 reads SYGVKD. The V end lost 4 bases, the J end lost 3 bases, and 10 bases lay between the germline ends. The CDR3: CAISAGTNYEQYF. The DNA of the CDR3 is TGTGCCATCAGTGCTGGGACCAACTACGAGCAGTACTTC.

In DNA, the CDR3 is TGCGCCAGCGGGGAGGGACATACGAGCTCTGGAAACACCATATATTTT. It is translated as CASGEGHTSSGNTIYF. This chain connects TRBV5-1 to TRBJ1-3; TRBD1 might be the D (6 bases). Germline V gene lookup returns CDR1 SGHRS and CDR2 YFSETQ. CDR3 size: 16 residues. V was trimmed by 7 bases and J by 0 bases, leaving 17 bases between them.

The rearrangement links TRBV5-8 to TRBJ2-7; D is unresolved. This CDR3 is 13 amino acids long. CDR1 SGHTS and CDR2 YDEGEE come from the germline V gene. The V end lost 4 bases, the J end lost 4 bases, and 12 bases lay between the germline ends. Written as DNA, the CDR3 is TGTGCCAGCAGCCAAGATGTCGGTTACGAGCAGTACTTC. The encoded protein is CASSQDVGYEQYF.

This rearrangement joins TRBV19 to TRBJ2-2; D perhaps matches TRBD1 (6 bases). Germline V lookup: CDR1 LNHDA, CDR2 SQIVND (reference sequence). The V and J ends lost 10 bases and 2 bases respectively, with 17 bases between them. The CDR3 contains 15 residues. Written as DNA, the CDR3 is TGTGCCACCGGACCGTTACAGGGTAACACCGGGGAGCTGTTTTTT. Its translation: CATGPLQGNTGELFF.

This sequence joins TRBV5-6 and TRBJ2-3, with TRBD2 matching 10 bases. The V and J ends lost 2 bases and 2 bases, in that order; junction bases with no gene match: 8. This CDR3 contains 17 residues. CDR1 and CDR2 (germline): SGHDT, YYEEEE. CDR3 residues: CASSFILAGPTTDTQYF. CDR3 nucleotide sequence: TGTGCCAGCAGCTTTATACTAGCGGGGCCGACCACAGATACGCAGTATTTT. The variable domain in full, completed from reference TRBV5-6 and TRBJ2-3, reads DAGVTQSPTHLIKTRGQQVTLRCSPKSGHDTVSWYQQALGQGPQFIFQYYEEEERQRGNFPDRFSGHQFPNYSSELNVNALLLGDSALYLCASSFILAGPTTDTQYFGPGTRLTVL.

The CDR3: CASSLGQPQSYEQYF. The CDR3 nucleotides read TGTGCCAGCAGTTTGGGGCAGCCCCAGTCCTACGAGCAGTACTTC. The V call is TRBV28, the J call TRBJ2-7; D might be TRBD1 (5 bases). The V end lost 3 bases, the J end lost 1 base, and 13 bases lay between the germline ends. Germline CDR1 and CDR2: MDHEN and SYDVKM. The CDR3 spans 15 residues.

Comment on this clone: Other DNA sequences in this specimen translate into the identical CDR3. The V gene is TRBV5-1, the J gene TRBJ2-7; 8 bases align to TRBD2. This CDR3 comprises 14 residues. Germline trimming cut 1 base from V and 3 bases from J; bases unmatched to any gene: 3. CDR1 SGHRS and CDR2 YFSETQ come from the germline V gene. The CDR3 loop is CASSLSSGSYEQYF. CDR3 coding DNA: TGCGCCAGCAGCTTGTCCAGCGGGAGCTACGAGCAGTACTTC.

With respect to this clone: The junction differs from germline at one of its ends, possibly a read error. The chain couples TRBV18 to TRBJ2-3, with 10 positions matching TRBD1. CDR1 is KGHSH and CDR2 is LQKENI in the germline V gene. This CDR3 is 13 amino acids long. The CDR3 DNA reads TGTGCCAGCTCAGGGACAGGGGACCCACACAAGAATTTT. As protein: CASSGTGDPHKNF.

The chain uses TRBV13 and TRBJ2-4; tentatively, D is TRBD2 (5 bases). The ends were cut back, 8 bases at V and 1 base at J, with 21 bases in the middle. The germline V gene has CDR1 PRHDT and CDR2 FYEKMQ (reference sequence). The CDR3 covers 17 residues. The CDR3 here is CASWASYNLEAKNIQYF. The CDR3 DNA follows: TGTGCCAGCTGGGCTAGCTATAATTTGGAGGCCAAAAACATTCAGTACTTC. Full variable domain (missing parts from reference TRBV13 and TRBJ2-4): AAGVIQSPRHLIKEKRETATLKCYPIPRHDTVYWYQQGPGQDPQFLISFYEKMQSDKGSIPDRFSAQQFSDYHSELNMSSLELGDSALYFCASWASYNLEAKNIQYFGAGTRLSVL.

The J gene is TRBJ1-2, the V gene TRBV6-6; 9 bases line up with TRBD1. The CDR3 covers 14 residues. From germline, CDR1 is MNHNY and CDR2 SVGAGI (reference sequence). Trimming cost V 2 bases and J 8 bases; bases outside gene matches: 6. The CDR3 here is CASSYTLTGGGYTF. As DNA, the CDR3 is TGTGCCAGCAGTTACACCCTTACAGGGGGCGGCTACACCTTC.

The genes are TRBV25-1 and TRBJ2-7; D is possibly TRBD2 (6 bases). Germline V gives CDR1 MGHDK, CDR2 SYGVNS. Deletions cut 6 bases from V and 6 bases from J, with 12 bases between. The CDR3 loop spans 12 amino acids. CDR3 region: CASSREAGEQYF. The CDR3 DNA follows: TGTGCCAGCAGCAGGGAGGCGGGCGAGCAGTACTTC.

This chain connects TRBV6-1 to TRBJ2-5; no reliable D call. With 3 bases removed from V and 6 bases from J, the gap between germline ends came to 5 bases. From germline, CDR1 is MNHNS and CDR2 SASEGT. The CDR3 has 11 amino acids. CDR3 nucleotide sequence: TGTGCCAGCAGTGAGCAGCAGACCCAGTACTTC. Protein sequence: CASSEQQTQYF.

The V and J genes are TRBV7-3 and TRBJ2-7; D uncertain. V was trimmed by 2 bases and J by 3 bases, leaving 8 bases between them. CDR3 size: 13 residues. The germline CDR1 and CDR2 sequences are SGHTA and FQGTGA. The CDR3 DNA sequence: TGTGCCAGCAGCTTAGGCGGAAACTACGAGCAGTACTTC. This encodes CASSLGGNYEQYF.